This T cell receptor (beta chain) was recorded in a study of blood T cell repertoires in COVID-19. Study-wide background: Material from acute and convalescent COVID-19 was sourced from the United States, Italy and Spain.

This clone occurred a few times. V was clipped by 4 bases and J by 0 bases, with 7 bases between them. This CDR3 spans 14 amino acids. Germline assignment: CDR1 SGHKS and CDR2 YYEKEE (reference sequence). The authors' processing: Estimation of nucleated cell counts was performed using reference gene primer amplification. TCRdb's copy holds only in-frame clones and misses some; the assay was immunoSEQ multiplex PCR. V, J and clone size reflect that table, while D and trimming were determined from the DNA. The sample has fewer than 80,000 clones; around 80% are singletons. The chain carries TRBV5-5 and TRBJ1-4; D uncertain. The sequencing sample was made of peripheral blood. This sequence originates from a human donor in a cohort sampled during active COVID-19. The chain's CDR3 is CASSTVPTNEKLFF. DNA for the CDR3: TGTGCCAGCAGCACTGTACCAACTAATGAAAAACTGTTTTTT.